Below, 30 T cell receptor beta chains from the same sample are listed, as sequenced in a study of blood T cell repertoires in COVID-19. The table came from immunoSEQ multiplex PCR; TCRdb's copy has only in-frame clones and leaves some out. The sample holds about 280,000 clones, 70% to 90% seen once. The material sequenced was peripheral blood. These receptors were obtained from a woman in her 30s who had recovered from COVID-19.

The rearrangement links TRBV11-3 to TRBJ2-3; TRBD2 matches at 8 bases. V was clipped by 2 bases and J by 2 bases; unmatched bases: 3. CDR1 is SGHNT, CDR2 YENEEA, per germline. The CDR3 spans 15 residues. CDR3 coding DNA: TGTGCCAGCAGCTTAAACGGGAGGGACACAGATACGCAGTATTTT. This sequence encodes CASSLNGRDTDTQYF.

This clone was observed a single time. The gene calls are TRBV19 and TRBJ1-2; tentative D call: TRBD1 (6 bases). The V gene lost 5 bases and the J gene lost 6 bases, with 10 bases spanning the gap. There are 12 residues in the CDR3. Germline CDR1 reads LNHDA; CDR2 reads SQIVND (reference sequence). The CDR3 loop is CASSYRVDGYTF. The CDR3 bases are TGTGCCAGTAGTTACAGGGTCGATGGCTACACCTTC.

V usage is TRBV18 and J usage is TRBJ2-7; no firm D call. V gave up 0 bases and J gave up 5 bases, with 14 bases separating them. Germline lookup yields CDR1 KGHSH and CDR2 LQKENI. The CDR3 consists of 15 residues. The CDR3 protein is CASSPPASRFDEQYF. DNA of the CDR3: TGTGCCAGCTCACCACCGGCTAGTAGGTTCGACGAGCAGTACTTC.

The chain carries TRBV6-5 and TRBJ2-7; possibly TRBD1 for D (6 bases). CDR1 and CDR2 (germline): MNHEY, SVGAGI. V was shortened by 6 bases and J by 11 bases, with 17 bases between the two germline ends. This CDR3 comprises 12 residues. DNA for the CDR3: TGTGCCAGCAGCCGAAAGGACAGCGTTAAGTACTTC. Protein product: CASSRKDSVKYF.

This sequence joins TRBV14 and TRBJ1-2; D is ambiguous. Trimming took 4 bases from V and 6 from J, leaving 12 bases between them. The germline V gene encodes CDR1 SGHDN and CDR2 FVKESK. This CDR3 region has 13 residues. CDR3 sequence (DNA): TGTGCCAGCAGCCTCAGCCGGGTGGATGGCTACACCTTC. Amino acid sequence: CASSLSRVDGYTF. The full variable domain, its missing parts supplied by reference TRBV14 and TRBJ1-2, is EAGVTQFPSHSVIEKGQTVTLRCDPISGHDNLYWYRRVMGKEIKFLLHFVKESKQDESGMPNNRFLAERTGGTYSTLKVQPAELEDSGVYFCASSLSRVDGYTFGSGTRLTVV.

This clone occurred once. The CDR3 here is CASSQRGVRANVLTF. The CDR3 bases are TGCGCCAGCAGCCAACGCGGGGTGAGGGCCAACGTCCTGACTTTC. The chain combines TRBV4-3 with TRBJ2-6; the D gene is possibly TRBD2 (6 bases). Trimming stripped 2 bases from V and 5 bases from J, with 10 bases between. Germline V gives CDR1 LGHNA, CDR2 YSLEER. The CDR3 has 15 amino acids.

The rearrangement uses TRBV4-1 and TRBJ2-3; 8 bases map to TRBD2. Germline-derived CDR1 and CDR2 are MGHRA and YSYEKL. The V and J ends lost 1 base and 3 bases, in that order; junction bases with no gene match: 18. This CDR3 comprises 20 residues. The CDR3 region is CASSQVIPPLKRERTDTQYF. Written as DNA, the CDR3 is TGCGCCAGCAGCCAAGTGATTCCCCCTCTAAAGCGGGAGCGTACAGATACGCAGTATTTT.

The chain couples TRBV21-1 to TRBJ1-1; the table names TRBD1, a call not compared with the DNA. TRBV21-1 is deemed a pseudogene. The CDR3 consists of 12 residues. The CDR3 DNA is TGTGCCAGCCTAACAGGGAACACTGAAGCTTTCTTT. Translation: CASLTGNTEAFF.

This chain joins TRBV28 and TRBJ1-2; D gene unclear. From germline, CDR1 is MDHEN and CDR2 SYDVKM. This CDR3 has 14 residues. The V end was cut by 6 bases, the J end by 3 bases, with 14 bases between. CDR3 nucleotide sequence: TGTGCCAGCAGATCTGGAGGGTTGGACTATGGCTACACCTTC. Translated, it gives CASRSGGLDYGYTF.

The chain couples TRBV6-2 or TRBV6-3 to TRBJ2-1; 12 bases line up with TRBD2. V was pared by 6 bases and J by 6 bases, with 15 bases of the junction left unmatched. Germline V gene data show CDR1 as MNHEY and CDR2 as SVGEGT. The CDR3 is 18 residues long. CDR3 region: CASSHSPSSGRASNEQFF. The CDR3 coding sequence is TGTGCCAGCAGCCACAGCCCTTCTAGCGGGAGGGCCTCCAATGAGCAGTTCTTC.

J is TRBJ1-5 and V is TRBV4-1; 7 bases map to TRBD1. This CDR3 has 15 residues. Germline V gives CDR1 MGHRA, CDR2 YSYEKL. After removal of 1 base from V and 4 bases from J, the junction contained 4 bases not matched to a gene. CDR3 coding DNA: TGCGCCAGCAGCCAAGTCGGGACAGCTAATCAGCCCCAGCATTTT. Translation gives CASSQVGTANQPQHF.

This sequence joins TRBV5-6 and TRBJ2-1; the match to TRBD1 covers 7 bases. J lost 3 bases, V lost 4 bases, and 1 base had no gene match. The CDR3 contains 13 residues. Germline V gene sequence: CDR1 SGHDT, CDR2 YYEEEE. The CDR3 region is CASSRDSYNEQFF. The DNA for the CDR3 is TGTGCCAGCAGCCGGGACAGCTACAATGAGCAGTTCTTC.

This rearrangement joins TRBV19 to TRBJ2-1; the D gene is possibly TRBD2 (5 bases). The length of the CDR3 is 15 residues. Germline CDR1 reads LNHDA; CDR2 reads SQIVND (reference sequence). V lost 5 bases to trimming and J lost 5 bases, with 16 bases between them. The CDR3 is CASSSTGKMNNEQFF. The CDR3 nucleotides are TGTGCCAGTAGTTCCACCGGGAAGATGAACAATGAGCAGTTCTTC.

This clone was recorded a few times. Other DNA variants within this sample encode the same CDR3. The chain carries TRBV5-6 and TRBJ1-5; D is ambiguous. This CDR3 is built from 13 residues. Trimming took 4 bases from V and 2 from J, leaving 7 bases between them. Germline lookup yields CDR1 SGHDT and CDR2 YYEEEE. The DNA for the CDR3 is TGTGCCAGCAGCCGAGGTGGCAATCAGCCCCAGCATTTT. Translating it yields CASSRGGNQPQHF.

The chain has TRBV6-5 and TRBJ1-2; a possible D gene is TRBD1 (5 bases). This CDR3 has 12 residues. Germline lookup yields CDR1 MNHEY and CDR2 SVGAGI. The V end was cut by 4 bases, the J end by 2 bases, with 5 bases between. The CDR3, as DNA: TGTGCCAGCAGTTCAGGGAACTATGGCTACACCTTC. Translation gives CASSSGNYGYTF.

A single count supports this clone. The genes are TRBV5-4 and TRBJ1-2; D unresolved. With 7 bases removed from V and 2 bases from J, the gap between germline ends came to 15 bases. This CDR3 has 14 residues. Germline CDR1 reads SGHNT; CDR2 reads YYREEE (reference sequence). CDR3 nucleotides: TGTGCCAGCTCCGAGGGTTTCCAGAACTATGGCTACACCTTC. Residues: CASSEGFQNYGYTF. Drawing the rest from reference TRBV5-4 and TRBJ1-2, the complete variable domain is ETGVTQSPTHLIKTRGQQVTLRCSSQSGHNTVSWYQQALGQGPQFIFQYYREEENGRGNFPPRFSGLQFPNYSSELNVNALELDDSALYLCASSEGFQNYGYTFGSGTRLTVV.

This rearrangement joins TRBV24-1 to TRBJ1-6, with TRBD1 matching over 8 bases. With V trimmed by 3 bases and J by 7 bases, 4 bases remained unmatched. Germline V gives CDR1 KGHDR, CDR2 SFDVKD. The CDR3 spans 15 residues. The CDR3 coding sequence is TGTGCCACCAGTGATGGACAGGGTCTCAATTCACCCCTCCACTTT. Its translation: CATSDGQGLNSPLHF.

Only a few counts were recorded for this clone. The V call is TRBV6-5, the J call TRBJ1-1; weak D call: TRBD1 (5 bases). In germline, CDR1 is MNHEY, CDR2 SVGAGI. V lost 0 bases to trimming and J lost 6 bases, with 17 bases between them. The CDR3 is 16 amino acids. The CDR3 protein is CASSYSDGGGGAEAFF. In DNA form, the CDR3 reads TGTGCCAGCAGTTACTCTGACGGTGGTGGAGGGGCTGAAGCTTTCTTT.

This clone appeared a few times. The chain recombines TRBV5-1 with TRBJ1-3, with D perhaps matching TRBD1 (5 bases). V shed 3 bases and J shed 0 bases, with 7 bases lying between them. The V gene's germline CDR1 is SGHRS and CDR2 YFSETQ. This CDR3 contains 14 residues. The CDR3 here is CASSSGSSGNTIYF. Written as DNA, the CDR3 is TGCGCCAGCAGCTCAGGGTCCTCTGGAAACACCATATATTTT.

V usage is TRBV24-1 and J usage is TRBJ2-7; D is perhaps TRBD2 (6 bases). V was clipped by 5 bases and J by 2 bases, with 9 bases between them. The CDR3 is 13 amino acids. CDR1 KGHDR and CDR2 SFDVKD come from the germline V gene. The CDR3 DNA sequence: TGTGCCACCAGTGCGGGCGGGACCTACGAGCAGTACTTC. Its protein product is CATSAGGTYEQYF.

The chain recombines TRBV7-8 with TRBJ2-5; TRBD2 matches at 7 bases. CDR1 is SGHVS and CDR2 is FQNEAQ in the germline V gene. V lost 3 bases to trimming and J lost 5 bases; unmatched junction nucleotides: 9. CDR3 length: 15 amino acids. The CDR3 DNA sequence: TGTGCCAGCAGCTTTCGAGGGAGGGCCCAGGAGACCCAGTACTTC. Translating gives CASSFRGRAQETQYF.

This chain connects TRBV15 to TRBJ1-3; D remains ambiguous. CDR1 LNHNV and CDR2 YYDKDF come from the germline V gene (reference sequence). V was trimmed by 3 bases and J by 0 bases, leaving 3 bases between them. The CDR3 covers 13 residues. The CDR3 bases are TGTGCCACCAGCAGCCTCTCTGGAAACACCATATATTTT. It encodes CATSSLSGNTIYF.

A single count supports this clone. The chain combines TRBV6-2 or TRBV6-3 with TRBJ2-3, with 11 nucleotides matching TRBD2. V lost 5 bases and J lost 8; bases outside the gene matches: 15. CDR3 length: 17 residues. Germline CDR1 is MNHEY and CDR2 is SVGEGT. In DNA form, the CDR3 reads TGTGCCAGCAGTCCACCGGGACTAGCGGACCCACTGGGTACGCAGTATTTT. Translation gives CASSPPGLADPLGTQYF.

V gene TRBV24-1 combines with J gene TRBJ2-3; 12 bases match TRBD1. The J segment lost 1 base and the V segment lost 9 bases, leaving 13 bases of the junction unmatched. This CDR3 spans 18 amino acids. The V gene's germline CDR1 is KGHDR and CDR2 SFDVKD. The CDR3: CATRRGTGGLLGTDTQYF. CDR3 coding DNA: TGTGCCACCCGACGGGGGACAGGGGGCTTATTAGGCACAGATACGCAGTATTTT.

The chain has TRBV5-4 and TRBJ1-1; tentatively, D is TRBD1 (6 bases). The germline gives CDR1 SGHNT, CDR2 YYREEE (reference sequence). V lost 0 bases to trimming and J lost 11 bases, with 20 bases between them. The CDR3 runs 15 residues. The DNA of the CDR3 is TGTGCCAGCAGCTTGGACAGGGAGGGCCAAAAGCGGGCTTTCTTT. It specifies CASSLDREGQKRAFF.

This clone has a handful of counts. The chain is built from TRBV2 and TRBJ1-1; 11 bases are shared with TRBD1. V lost 4 bases to trimming and J lost 3 bases; unmatched junction nucleotides: 1. The CDR3 has 14 amino acids. Germline V gene data show CDR1 as SNHLY and CDR2 as FYNNEI. Here the CDR3 reads CASSVGQGDTEAFF. CDR3 DNA: TGTGCCAGCAGTGTGGGACAGGGGGACACTGAAGCTTTCTTT.

J is TRBJ1-4 and V is TRBV30; D possibly corresponds to TRBD1 (6 bases). The CDR3 sequence is 12 residues long. Trimming took off 4 bases at V and 4 bases at J, with 7 bases between the two ends. Germline V CDR1 and CDR2: GTSNPN, SVGIG (reference sequence). The chain's CDR3 is CAWTGVNEKLFF. DNA for the CDR3: TGTGCCTGGACAGGGGTTAATGAAAAACTGTTTTTT.

CDR3 protein: CASSLGTGNYGYTF. The CDR3, as DNA: TGCGCCAGCAGCTTGGGGACAGGGAACTATGGCTACACCTTC. The chain is built from TRBV5-1 and TRBJ1-2; 8 positions match TRBD1. The CDR3 loop spans 14 amino acids. The germline V gene encodes CDR1 SGHRS and CDR2 YFSETQ. With 0 bases clipped from V and 2 bases from J, the junction kept 0 bases outside the gene matches.

A single count supports this clone. V usage is TRBV9 and J usage is TRBJ2-1, with a possible D match to TRBD1 (6 bases). Germline V gene data show CDR1 as SGDLS and CDR2 as YYNGEE. The ends were cut back, 4 bases at V and 8 bases at J, with 22 bases in the middle. The CDR3 runs to 16 residues. The CDR3 loop is CASSIGSSRGWDEQFF. CDR3 bases: TGTGCCAGCAGCATAGGGTCGTCGAGGGGGTGGGATGAGCAGTTCTTC.

This chain connects TRBV5-8 to TRBJ1-1; D is possibly TRBD1 (5 bases). This CDR3 spans 14 amino acids. Germline CDR1 SGHTS, CDR2 YDEGEE. Trimming stripped 1 base from V and 8 bases from J, with 15 bases between. The CDR3 nucleotides are TGTGCCAGCAGCTTGTTAATGGGGCCGTTCGAAGCTTTCTTT. It encodes CASSLLMGPFEAFF.